The 8 T cell receptor beta chains given below trace back to one sample, sequenced in a study of T cell responses to AZD1222 COVID-19 vaccine. Some clones are missing from TCRdb's copy, which holds only in-frame ones; the method was immunoSEQ multiplex PCR. The top ten hold 6.5% to 8.5% of the sample, which has around 110,000 clones, roughly 87% seen once. The sequenced sample was peripheral blood, obtained on day 0 of AZD1222 vaccination. All receptors derive from an adult in good health.

V and J are TRBV6-5 and TRBJ1-4; D is uncertain. The germline V and J ends were trimmed by 4 bases and 8 bases, with 14 bases remaining between them. CDR3 length equals 14 residues. Germline V gives CDR1 MNHEY, CDR2 SVGAGI. In nucleotides, the CDR3 is TGTGCCAGCAGTTCCTCCGGCCCGACCGAAAAACTGTTTTTT. Translated, it gives CASSSSGPTEKLFF.

V usage is TRBV3-1 (or the pseudogene TRBV3-2) and J usage is TRBJ1-2; D uncertain. The CDR3 runs 16 residues. The germline CDR1 and CDR2 sequences are LGHDT and YNNKEL (reference sequence). Deletions cut 8 bases from V and 6 bases from J, with 25 bases between. The CDR3 here is CASSQVNPSLSHGYTF. CDR3 DNA: TGTGCCAGCTCCCAAGTCAACCCCTCTCTAAGCCATGGCTACACCTTC.

This clone was counted only a few times. V is TRBV20-1 and J is TRBJ2-2, with TRBD1 identical over 7 bases. Unmatched junction bases numbered 3, after V lost 3 bases and J lost 2 bases. This CDR3 is built from 14 residues. Germline V gene lookup returns CDR1 DFQATT and CDR2 SNEGSKA (reference sequence). The DNA of the CDR3 is TGCAGTGCTAGTAGGGGGCCTAACACCGGGGAGCTGTTTTTT. Translation gives CSASRGPNTGELFF.

The chain joins TRBV6-5 to TRBJ1-5, with D possibly matching TRBD1 (6 bases). The CDR3 loop spans 15 amino acids. Trimming removed 7 bases from V and 2 bases from J, with 15 bases in between. Germline CDR1 MNHEY, CDR2 SVGAGI. The CDR3, as DNA: TGTGCCAGCATTAGGGACATCGGGGGCAATCAGCCCCAGCATTTT. This translates into CASIRDIGGNQPQHF.

V and J are TRBV28 and TRBJ1-3; D remains unclear. V was clipped by 6 bases and J by 0 bases, with 12 bases between them. This CDR3 comprises 15 residues. Germline CDR1 is MDHEN and CDR2 is SYDVKM. The DNA for the CDR3 is TGTGCCAGCAGCCGCGGCAGTAGCTCTGGAAACACCATATATTTT. Translation gives CASSRGSSSGNTIYF.

The chain carries TRBV6-2 or TRBV6-3 and TRBJ2-2; TRBD2 matches at 12 bases. Germline lookup yields CDR1 MNHEY and CDR2 SVGEGT. With V trimmed by 0 bases and J by 3 bases, 2 bases remained unmatched. This CDR3 has 17 amino acids. The CDR3 region is CASSYSGLAGYTGELFF. The CDR3 DNA is TGTGCCAGCAGTTACTCGGGACTAGCGGGTTACACCGGGGAGCTGTTTTTT.

The chain has TRBV7-2 and TRBJ2-7; no reliable D call. The germline V and J ends were trimmed by 5 bases and 6 bases, with 14 bases remaining between them. Germline assignment: CDR1 SGHTA and CDR2 FQGNSA. This CDR3 is built from 13 residues. Here the CDR3 DNA reads TGTGCCAGCAGCCCAAAGGCCTCACGCGAGCAGTACTTC. Protein sequence: CASSPKASREQYF. Supplemented by reference TRBV7-2 and TRBJ2-7, the full variable domain reads GAGVSQSPSNKVTEKGKDVELRCDPISGHTALYWYRQSLGQGLEFLIYFQGNSAPDKSGLPSDRFSAERTGGSVSTLTIQRTQQEDSAVYLCASSPKASREQYFGPGTRLTVT.

The rearrangement links TRBV5-6 to TRBJ2-7; D is unclear. The CDR3 length is 13 residues. In germline, CDR1 is SGHDT, CDR2 YYEEEE. V lost 1 base and J 7 bases, leaving 12 bases between the germline ends. CDR3 protein: CASSLSSSREQYF. CDR3 bases: TGTGCCAGCAGCTTGTCCTCCAGTCGGGAGCAGTACTTC.